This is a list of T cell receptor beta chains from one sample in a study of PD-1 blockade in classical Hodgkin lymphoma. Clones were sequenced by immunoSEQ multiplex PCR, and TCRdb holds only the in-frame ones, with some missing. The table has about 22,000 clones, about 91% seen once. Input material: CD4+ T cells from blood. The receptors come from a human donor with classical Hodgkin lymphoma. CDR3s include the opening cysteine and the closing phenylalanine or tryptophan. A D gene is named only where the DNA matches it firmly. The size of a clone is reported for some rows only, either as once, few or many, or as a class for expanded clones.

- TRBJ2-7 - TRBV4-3 TGCGCCAGCAGCCAAGGTCCGGGACATGGGATTTACGAGCAGTACTTC CASSQGPGHGIYEQYF
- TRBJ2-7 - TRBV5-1 TGCGCCAGCAGCGAAGACGGCAGTGGGGCCTACGAGCAGTACTTC CASSEDGSGAYEQYF
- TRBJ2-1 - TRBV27 TGTGCCAGCAGGGACACTTCGGGGCTCGGCGTATACAATGAGCAGTTCTTC CASRDTSGLGVYNEQFF
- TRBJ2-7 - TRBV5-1 TGCGCCAGCAGCCACAATTATGACAGGTTTAGCAACGAGCAGTACTTC CASSHNYDRFSNEQYF
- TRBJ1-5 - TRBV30 TGTGCCTGGAGTAGCGGGGGGCCGCCCCAGCATTTT CAWSSGGPPQHF
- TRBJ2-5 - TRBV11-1 TGTGCCAGCAGCTTATTCCCGGAAGAGACCCAGTACTTC CASSLFPEETQYF
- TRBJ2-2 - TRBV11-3 TGTGCCAGCAGCTTTGGGGACGCCGGGGAGCTGTTTTTT CASSFGDAGELFF
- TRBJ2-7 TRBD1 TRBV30 TGTGCCTGGAGGGTGGGACAGATGAACTACGAGCAGTACTTC CAWRVGQMNYEQYF
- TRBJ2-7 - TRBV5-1 TGCGCCAGCAGCTTGCCCCCGTCGGAGCAGTACTTC CASSLPPSEQYF
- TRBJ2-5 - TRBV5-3 TGTGCCAGAATGGGGATTGTTGGGGGGTACCAAGAGACCCAGTACTTC CARMGIVGGYQETQYF
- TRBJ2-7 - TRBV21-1 TGTGCCAGCAGCCATACACCGCCCTACGAGCAGTACTTC CASSHTPPYEQYF
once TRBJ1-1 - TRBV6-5 TGTGCCAGCAGTTATTTAGGGGTGAGGGGCACTGAAGCTTTCTTT CASSYLGVRGTEAFF
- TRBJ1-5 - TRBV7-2 TGTGCCAGCAGCTTAGAGCCGGCGGGGAGGCAGCCCCAGCATTTT CASSLEPAGRQPQHF
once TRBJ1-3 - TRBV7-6 TGTGCCAGCAGCTTAGCGCCCACTGGAAACACCATATATTTT CASSLAPTGNTIYF
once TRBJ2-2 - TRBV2 TGTGCCAGCAGTGGTGGACGGGGGGCCATCACCGGGGAGCTGTTTTTT CASSGGRGAITGELFF
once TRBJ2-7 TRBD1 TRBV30 TGTGCCTGGAGAGACCGGGACAGGGGAACCTACGAGCAGTACTTC CAWRDRDRGTYEQYF
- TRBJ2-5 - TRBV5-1 TGCGCCAGCCACAGACTCGACAGTCAAGAGACCCAGTACTTC CASHRLDSQETQYF
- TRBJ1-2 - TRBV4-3 TGCGCCAGCAGCCAAGAAGGTCGGCTCTCTGGCTACACCTTC CASSQEGRLSGYTF
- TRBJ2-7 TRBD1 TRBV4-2 TGTGCCAGCAGCCAAGAGAGATATGGGGCAGGGGGCTTTGTGTCCCTCTTTTACGAGCAGTACTTC CASSQERYGAGGFVSLFYEQYF
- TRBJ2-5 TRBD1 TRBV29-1 TGCAGCGTTCCGCAGGGGGCTTCTGGGGAGCAGTACTTC CSVPQGASGEQYF
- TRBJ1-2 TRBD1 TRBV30 TGTGCCTGGATTCGGCAGGGGGCGCATTTAGAATATGGCTACACCTTC CAWIRQGAHLEYGYTF
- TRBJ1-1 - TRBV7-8 TGTGCCAGCAGCTTAATGTTGAGCTTGAACACTGAAGCTTTCTTT CASSLMLSLNTEAFF
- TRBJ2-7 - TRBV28 TGTGCCAGCAGGCGAACACCATGGGTGGCAGGCGGCTCCTACGAGCAGTACTTC CASRRTPWVAGGSYEQYF
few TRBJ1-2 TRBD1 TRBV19 TGTGCCAGTAGTATTGGAGGACAGGGGGCGAGTGGCTACACCTTC CASSIGGQGASGYTF
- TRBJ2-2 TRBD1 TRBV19 TGTGCCAGTAGTCTCCGGGACAGGGGGTACACCGGGGAGCTGTTTTTT CASSLRDRGYTGELFF
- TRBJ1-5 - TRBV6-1 TGTGCCAGCAGGGTTCAGTACAATCAGCCCCAGCATTTT CASRVQYNQPQHF
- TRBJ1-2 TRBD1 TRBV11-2 TGTGCCAGCAGCTTAGGCCCCGCGGGACAGGGGCATGGCTACACCTTC CASSLGPAGQGHGYTF
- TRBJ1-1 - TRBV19 TGTGCCAGTAGTACCCTTCAGGTGAACACTGAAGCTTTCTTT CASSTLQVNTEAFF
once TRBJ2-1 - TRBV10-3 TGTGCCATCAGGAAAACAGGGGACTTTTACAATGAGCAGTTCTTC CAIRKTGDFYNEQFF
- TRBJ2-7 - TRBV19 TGTGCCAGTAGTATCCGGGACTCGAGACCCTACGAGCAGTACTTC CASSIRDSRPYEQYF